This T cell receptor beta chain was found in a study of blood T cell repertoires in COVID-19. At the level of the study: Samples representing acute and convalescent COVID-19 were sourced from the United States, Italy and Spain. PBMCs, B-cell-depleted T cells, or T cells were the source of the cDNA or gDNA that made up the material.

CDR3 length equals 16 residues. The ends were cut back, 4 bases at V and 4 bases at J, with 19 bases in the middle. Per germline, CDR1 MNHEY and CDR2 SMNVEV (reference sequence). In the authors' workflow: It was from reference gene primer amplification that nucleated cell counts were estimated. The protocol was immunoSEQ multiplex PCR, while the TCRdb copy is restricted to in-frame clones and leaves out a portion. The V and J calls and clone size were taken over from that table, and D and trimming were inferred from the DNA. The sample has over 45,000 clones, about 81% seen once. The clonotype comes from a man aged 65 to 79 with active COVID-19. The chain is built from TRBV27 and TRBJ1-1; no firm D call. Sequenced sample: peripheral blood. The CDR3 sequence: CASSSLGLSGTTEAFF. CDR3 nucleotides: TGTGCCAGCAGTTCCCTAGGTTTATCGGGAACCACTGAAGCTTTCTTT.